These 13 T cell receptor beta chains were sequenced from one sample in a study of cytomegalovirus exposure and HLA in healthy donors. TCRdb keeps only in-frame clones here, not all; method: immunoSEQ multiplex PCR. There are about 74,000 clones in the sample; 90% to 95% occur only once, and around 1.5% lies in the top ten. Input material: PBMCs. Source of these receptors: a man aged 18 to 29 in good health and CMV-seropositive.

This chain connects TRBV30 to TRBJ2-1, with 9 positions matching TRBD2. V was clipped by 0 bases and J by 3 bases; unmatched bases: 0. The CDR3 length is 14 residues. Germline CDR1 GTSNPN, CDR2 SVGIG (reference sequence). The CDR3 region is CAWSVAGGYNEQFF. The CDR3 region has the DNA TGTGCCTGGAGTGTAGCGGGGGGCTACAATGAGCAGTTCTTC.

The chain combines TRBV5-4 with TRBJ2-1; 8 bases map to TRBD1. CDR1 and CDR2 (germline): SGHNT, YYREEE (reference sequence). The CDR3 is made up of 17 amino acids. After removal of 3 bases from V and 9 bases from J, the junction contained 17 bases not matched to a gene. CDR3 nucleotide sequence: TGTGCCAGCAGCTCTGGCCAGGGGGCCTCTCCTTGGGCTGAGCAGTTCTTC. This encodes CASSSGQGASPWAEQFF.

Here the CDR3 reads CASSLAVGGDYGYTF. The CDR3 DNA is TGTGCCAGCAGCTTAGCCGTAGGGGGAGACTATGGCTACACCTTC. The chain uses TRBV11-2 and TRBJ1-2; TRBD1 is a possible D gene (6 bases). The CDR3 sequence is 15 residues long. Germline V gene sequence: CDR1 SGHAT, CDR2 FQNNGV. V lost 1 base and J lost 3, with 12 bases in between. Full variable domain (remainder filled in from reference TRBV11-2 and TRBJ1-2): EAGVAQSPRYKIIEKRQSVAFWCNPISGHATLYWYQQILGQGPKLLIQFQNNGVVDDSQLPKDRFSAERLKGVDSTLKIQPAKLEDSAVYLCASSLAVGGDYGYTFGSGTRLTVV.

The rearrangement uses TRBV20-1 and TRBJ2-7; D gene unclear. Trimming left V 3 bases short and J 6 bases short, with 9 bases between. CDR1 is DFQATT and CDR2 is SNEGSKA in the germline V gene (reference sequence). The CDR3 runs to 11 residues. The CDR3 DNA reads as TGCAGTGCTAGGCCCCAGTCCGAGCAGTACTTC. It codes for CSARPQSEQYF.

V usage is TRBV5-1 and J usage is TRBJ1-1; no definite D call. The germline V and J ends were trimmed by 4 bases and 3 bases, with 13 bases remaining between them. Germline CDR1 SGHRS, CDR2 YFSETQ. There are 14 residues in the CDR3. CDR3 DNA: TGCGCCAGCAGCCCGTGGAACGGGGACACTGAAGCTTTCTTT. This encodes CASSPWNGDTEAFF.

The chain links TRBV19 to TRBJ1-3; no firm D call. V was pared by 7 bases and J by 2 bases, with 9 bases between. CDR3 size: 13 residues. Germline V lookup: CDR1 LNHDA, CDR2 SQIVND (reference sequence). The CDR3 is CASMVAAGNTIYF. The CDR3 nucleotides are TGTGCCAGTATGGTGGCAGCTGGAAACACCATATATTTT. Full variable domain (rest looked up from reference TRBV19 and TRBJ1-3): DGGITQSPKYLFRKEGQNVTLSCEQNLNHDAMYWYRQDPGQGLRLIYYSQIVNDFQKGDIAEGYSVSREKKESFPLTVTSAQKNPTAFYLCASMVAAGNTIYFGEGSWLTVV.

In DNA form, the CDR3 reads TGTGCCAGCAGTTTATATCCGGTGGTGGACACTGAAGCTTTCTTT. Its translation is CASSLYPVVDTEAFF. J is TRBJ1-1 and V is TRBV28; unclear D gene. V lost 1 base, J lost 3 bases, and 12 bases lay in between. Per germline, CDR1 MDHEN and CDR2 SYDVKM. The CDR3 sequence is 15 residues long.

The chain recombines TRBV5-5 with TRBJ2-7, with 9 bases that match TRBD1. With V trimmed by 0 bases and J by 6 bases, 7 bases remained unmatched. CDR1 is SGHKS, CDR2 YYEKEE, per germline (reference sequence). The CDR3 runs 15 residues. In nucleotides, the CDR3 is TGTGCCAGCAGCTTGGTACCCGGGACAGGGAGCGAGCAGTACTTC. Translated: CASSLVPGTGSEQYF. The whole variable domain, filled in from reference TRBV5-5 and TRBJ2-7, reads DAGVTQSPTHLIKTRGQQVTLRCSPISGHKSVSWYQQVLGQGPQFIFQYYEKEERGRGNFPDRFSARQFPNYSSELNVNALLLGDSALYLCASSLVPGTGSEQYFGPGTRLTVT.

This sequence joins TRBV19 and TRBJ2-7; D may be TRBD2 (6 bases). Looked up from germline, CDR1 is LNHDA and CDR2 is SQIVND (reference sequence). CDR3 length: 16 residues. With 5 bases removed from V and 0 bases from J, the gap between germline ends came to 17 bases. DNA for the CDR3: TGTGCCAGTAGTGGCCGTTTGGAGGGGAGCTCCTACGAGCAGTACTTC. This encodes CASSGRLEGSSYEQYF.

DNA for the CDR3: TGTGCCAGCAGCTCGCTTAATACGGGACAGGGAGGTGGCTACACCTTC. Protein: CASSSLNTGQGGGYTF. The chain recombines TRBV5-4 with TRBJ1-2, with 9 bases that match TRBD1. Germline-derived CDR1 and CDR2 are SGHNT and YYREEE (reference sequence). Germline trimming cut 3 bases from V and 7 bases from J; bases unmatched to any gene: 13. CDR3 length equals 16 residues.

The chain employs TRBV19 and TRBJ2-5, with D possibly TRBD2 on 7 matching bases. This CDR3 is built from 16 residues. Germline lookup yields CDR1 LNHDA and CDR2 SQIVND (reference sequence). Between the trimmed V and J ends, which lost 8 bases and 2 bases, there was a span of 21 bases. CDR3 amino acids: CASSRGAGGIQETQYF. The CDR3 nucleotides read TGTGCCAGTTCCCGGGGGGCAGGCGGGATACAAGAGACCCAGTACTTC.

The CDR3 protein is CASSRDKGTEAFF. DNA of the CDR3: TGTGCCAGCAGCCGGGACAAAGGGACTGAAGCTTTCTTT. The V and J genes are TRBV9 and TRBJ1-1, with D perhaps TRBD1 (6 bases). The V and J ends lost 4 bases and 5 bases respectively, with 12 bases between them. Germline CDR1 and CDR2: SGDLS and YYNGEE. This CDR3 has 13 residues.

This chain joins TRBV6-1 and TRBJ1-3; D perhaps matches TRBD1 (5 bases). The CDR3 has 14 amino acids. From germline, CDR1 is MNHNS and CDR2 SASEGT. The V end was cut by 3 bases, the J end by 2 bases, with 8 bases between. The CDR3 coding sequence is TGTGCCAGCAGTGACAGGGCAGCTGGAAACACCATATATTTT. It codes for CASSDRAAGNTIYF.